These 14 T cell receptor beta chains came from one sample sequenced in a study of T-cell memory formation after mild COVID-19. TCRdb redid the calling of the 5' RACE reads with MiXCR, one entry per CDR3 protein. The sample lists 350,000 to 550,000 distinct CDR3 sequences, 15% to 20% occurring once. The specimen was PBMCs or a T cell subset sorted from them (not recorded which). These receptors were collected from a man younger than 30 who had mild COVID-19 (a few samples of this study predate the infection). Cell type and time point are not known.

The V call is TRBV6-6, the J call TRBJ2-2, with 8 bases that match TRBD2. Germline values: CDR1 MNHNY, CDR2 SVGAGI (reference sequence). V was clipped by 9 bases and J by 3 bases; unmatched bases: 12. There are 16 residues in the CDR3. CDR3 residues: CASIPGGGLDTGELFF. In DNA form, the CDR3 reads TGTGCCAGTATACCCGGGGGGGGGCTCGACACCGGGGAGCTGTTTTTT.

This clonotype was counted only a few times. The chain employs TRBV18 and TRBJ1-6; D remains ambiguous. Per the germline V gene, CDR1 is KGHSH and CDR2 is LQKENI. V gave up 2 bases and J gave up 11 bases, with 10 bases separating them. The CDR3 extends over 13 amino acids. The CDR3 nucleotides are TGTGCCAGCTCACCAAACACACCCGCACCCCTCCACTTT. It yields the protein CASSPNTPAPLHF.

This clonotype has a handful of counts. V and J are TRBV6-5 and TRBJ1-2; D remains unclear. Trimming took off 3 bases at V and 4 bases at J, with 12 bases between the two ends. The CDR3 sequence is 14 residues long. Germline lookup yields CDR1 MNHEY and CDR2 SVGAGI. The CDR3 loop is CASSYNPRGYGYTF. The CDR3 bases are TGTGCCAGCAGTTATAACCCCCGAGGCTATGGCTACACCTTC.

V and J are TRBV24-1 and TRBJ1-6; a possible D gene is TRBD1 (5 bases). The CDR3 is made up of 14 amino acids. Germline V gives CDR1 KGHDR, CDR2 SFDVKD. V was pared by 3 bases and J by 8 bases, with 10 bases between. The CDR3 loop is CATSDGGRDSPLHF. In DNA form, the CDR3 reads TGTGCCACCAGTGATGGGGGGAGGGATTCACCCCTCCACTTT.

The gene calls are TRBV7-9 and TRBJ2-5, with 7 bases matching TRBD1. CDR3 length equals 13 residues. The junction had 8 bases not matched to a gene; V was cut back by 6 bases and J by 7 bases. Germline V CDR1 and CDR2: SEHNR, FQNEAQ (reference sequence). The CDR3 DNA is TGTGCCAGCAGTACAGGACAGGTCGGGACCCAGTACTTC. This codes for CASSTGQVGTQYF.

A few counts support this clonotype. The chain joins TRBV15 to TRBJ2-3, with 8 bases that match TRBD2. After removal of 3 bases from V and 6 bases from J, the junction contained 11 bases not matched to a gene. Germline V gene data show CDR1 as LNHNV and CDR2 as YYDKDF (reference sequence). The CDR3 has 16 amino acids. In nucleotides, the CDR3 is TGTGCCACCAGCAGGGGCGGGGGCGGGGGGCCCGATACGCAGTATTTT. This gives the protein CATSRGGGGGPDTQYF.

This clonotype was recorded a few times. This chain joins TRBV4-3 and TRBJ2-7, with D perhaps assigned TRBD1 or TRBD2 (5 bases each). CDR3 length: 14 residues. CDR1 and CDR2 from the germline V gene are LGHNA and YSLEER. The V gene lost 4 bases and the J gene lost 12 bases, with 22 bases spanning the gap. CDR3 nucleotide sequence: TGCGCCAGCAGCCTAAAACCAGGCAGGGAGATAATGTACGTC. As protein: CASSLKPGREIMYV.

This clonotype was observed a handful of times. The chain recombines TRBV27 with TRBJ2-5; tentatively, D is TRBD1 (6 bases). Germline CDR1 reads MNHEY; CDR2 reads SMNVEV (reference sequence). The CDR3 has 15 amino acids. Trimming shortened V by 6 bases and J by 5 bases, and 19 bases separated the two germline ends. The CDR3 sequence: CASRPLGRDRETQYF. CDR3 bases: TGTGCCAGCAGGCCGCTGGGGCGAGACAGGGAGACCCAGTACTTC.

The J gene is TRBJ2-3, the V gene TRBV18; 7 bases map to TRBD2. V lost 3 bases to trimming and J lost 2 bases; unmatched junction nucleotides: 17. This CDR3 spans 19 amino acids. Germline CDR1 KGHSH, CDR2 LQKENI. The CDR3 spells CASSPPGGSLLFATDTQYF. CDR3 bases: TGTGCCAGCTCACCCCCGGGGGGATCGTTATTATTCGCCACAGATACGCAGTATTTT.

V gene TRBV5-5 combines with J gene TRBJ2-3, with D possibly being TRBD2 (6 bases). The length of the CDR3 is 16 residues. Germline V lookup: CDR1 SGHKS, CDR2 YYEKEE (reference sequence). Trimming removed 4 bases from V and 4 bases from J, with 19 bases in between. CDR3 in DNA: TGTGCCAGCAGCACCCTCCTGGGAGGTGTCGCAGATACGCAGTATTTT. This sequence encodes CASSTLLGGVADTQYF.

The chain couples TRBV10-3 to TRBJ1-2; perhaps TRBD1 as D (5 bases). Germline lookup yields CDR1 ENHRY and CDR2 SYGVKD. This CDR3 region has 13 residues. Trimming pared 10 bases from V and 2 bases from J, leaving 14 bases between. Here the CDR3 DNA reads TGTGCCACCCGGGGAGGGGAGAACTATGGCTACACCTTC. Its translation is CATRGGENYGYTF.

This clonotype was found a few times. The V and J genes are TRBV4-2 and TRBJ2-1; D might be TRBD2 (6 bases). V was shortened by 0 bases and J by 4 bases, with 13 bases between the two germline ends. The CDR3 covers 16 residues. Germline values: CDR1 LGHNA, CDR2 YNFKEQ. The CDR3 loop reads CASSQDMVAVYNEQFF. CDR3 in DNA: TGTGCCAGCAGCCAAGACATGGTAGCGGTATACAATGAGCAGTTCTTC.

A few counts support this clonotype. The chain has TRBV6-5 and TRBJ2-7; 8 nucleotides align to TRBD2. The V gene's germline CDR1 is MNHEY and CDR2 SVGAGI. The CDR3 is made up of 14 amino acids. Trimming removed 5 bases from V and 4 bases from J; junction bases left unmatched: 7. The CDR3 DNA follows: TGTGCCAGCAGTGCTGGACTAGCAATTTACGAGCAGTACTTC. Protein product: CASSAGLAIYEQYF.

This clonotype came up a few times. CDR3 in DNA: TGTGCCAGCAGCTTAGCAGGCGGGCCCTATAGCAATCAGCCCCAGCATTTT. It yields the protein CASSLAGGPYSNQPQHF. This sequence joins TRBV7-9 and TRBJ1-5; no clear D gene. The CDR3 has 17 amino acids. V was trimmed by 0 bases and J by 0 bases, leaving 12 bases between them. Germline values: CDR1 SEHNR, CDR2 FQNEAQ (reference sequence).